A few counts support the clone carrying this TCR beta chain. As yet, its antigen is unknown. The entry originates in a study of naive and memory T cell subsets. Cells stained for CD3, CD4, CD8, CD45RA and CD27 were sorted into four subsets. Two oligonucleotides, mixed equimolar, formed the beta constant-region primer covering TRBC1 and TRBC2. Nested alpha and beta constant-region primers with the SP2 primer drove four PCR rounds on ligated cDNA. From the UMI-ligation and nested PCR reads, TCRdb called clonotypes with MiXCR, one entry per CDR3 protein. The sample has some 83,000 distinct CDR3 sequences; 9% are singletons. Study results and limitations: Between naive and memory subsets, TCR abundance power law exponents differed. Naive repertoires, especially CD8, held a few larger clonotypes, possibly memory cells re-expressing CD45RA.

The CDR3 is 14 amino acids. Germline assignment: CDR1 SQVTM and CDR2 ANQGSEA. The V and J ends lost 4 bases and 6 bases respectively, with 18 bases between them. The sequence was obtained from a human donor in good health. The chain uses TRBV29-1 and TRBJ1-2, with D perhaps TRBD1 (6 bases). The sequenced sample was naive CD8+ T cells from blood. The CDR3 DNA reads as TGCAGCGTTGTGTCGGACAGTGCGGGGAATGGCTACACCTTC. Its protein is CSVVSDSAGNGYTF.